Listed here are 24 T cell receptor beta chains from one sample, sequenced in a study of T-cell memory formation after mild COVID-19. TCRdb recomputed calls from the 5' RACE reads with MiXCR, one row per CDR3 protein. The profile covers 170,000 or so distinct CDR3 sequences, with about a third appearing a single time and 12% taken by the ten largest. The specimen sequenced was PBMCs or a T cell subset sorted from them (not recorded which). Receptors originate from an adult woman who had mild COVID-19 (a few samples of this study predate the infection). Cell type and time point are not known.

This clonotype was found a few times. The chain uses TRBV7-3 and TRBJ2-6, with D perhaps matching TRBD1 or TRBD2 (5 bases each). Germline CDR1 SGHTA, CDR2 FQGTGA. V was clipped by 6 bases and J by 0 bases, with 18 bases between them. The CDR3 runs 18 residues. CDR3 loop: CASRTSGTANSGANVLTF. The DNA of the CDR3 is TGTGCCAGCAGAACCTCCGGGACGGCGAACTCTGGGGCCAACGTCCTGACTTTC.

There are a few counts of this clonotype. V usage is TRBV5-5 and J usage is TRBJ2-7, with 12 bases identical to TRBD2. This CDR3 comprises 16 residues. V shed 4 bases, J shed 4 bases, and the junction held 9 bases outside the gene matches. The germline CDR1 and CDR2 sequences are SGHKS and YYEKEE (reference sequence). CDR3 DNA: TGTGCCAGCAGCCACGGTGGAGGACTAGCGGGATACGAGCAGTACTTC. It encodes CASSHGGGLAGYEQYF.

The CDR3 DNA reads TGCGCCAGCAGCCCCCAAGGCGGGGGGCTGACAGATACGCAGTATTTT. Protein: CASSPQGGGLTDTQYF. V gene TRBV5-1 combines with J gene TRBJ2-3; 8 bases agree with TRBD2. V gave up 4 bases and J gave up 3 bases; unmatched junction bases: 10. The CDR3 length is 16 residues. Germline values: CDR1 SGHRS, CDR2 YFSETQ. Using reference TRBV5-1 and TRBJ2-3 for the parts outside the CDR3, the full variable domain is KAGVTQTPRYLIKTRGQQVTLSCSPISGHRSVSWYQQTPGQGLQFLFEYFSETQRNKGNFPGRFSGRQFSNSRSEMNVSTLELGDSALYLCASSPQGGGLTDTQYFGPGTRLTVL.

The rearrangement uses TRBV30 and TRBJ2-1, with unresolved D. In germline, CDR1 is GTSNPN, CDR2 SVGIG (reference sequence). Trimming shortened V by 4 bases and J by 9 bases, and 10 bases separated the two germline ends. This CDR3 spans 11 amino acids. The CDR3 here is CAWTSSAEQFF. CDR3 sequence (DNA): TGTGCCTGGACGTCGTCAGCTGAGCAGTTCTTC. Full variable domain (remainder filled in from reference TRBV30 and TRBJ2-1): SQTIHQWPATLVQPVGSPLSLECTVEGTSNPNLYWYRQAAGRGLQLLFYSVGIGQISSEVPQNLSASRPQDRQFILSSKKLLLSDSGFYLCAWTSSAEQFFGPGTRLTVL.

The CDR3 nucleotides are TGTGCCAGCAGTTCGACAGGGAGAAGCAATCAGCCCCAGCATTTT. This codes for CASSSTGRSNQPQHF. The rearrangement uses TRBV12-3 or TRBV12-4 and TRBJ1-5, with TRBD1 identical over 7 bases. J was trimmed by 1 base and V by 4 bases; bases with no gene match: 4. The CDR3 is 15 residues long.

V usage is TRBV7-9 and J usage is TRBJ2-5; D gene ambiguous. V dropped 6 bases and J dropped 9 bases, with 14 bases sitting between them. The V gene's germline CDR1 is SEHNR and CDR2 FQNEAQ (reference sequence). The CDR3 sequence is 12 residues long. The CDR3 protein is CASRLALTAQYF. The CDR3 nucleotides are TGTGCCAGCAGGCTCGCACTTACGGCCCAGTACTTC.

The J gene is TRBJ2-7, the V gene TRBV7-9, with D maybe TRBD2 (5 bases). CDR3 length equals 13 residues. Germline V gene lookup returns CDR1 SEHNR and CDR2 FQNEAQ (reference sequence). V was pared by 5 bases and J by 5 bases, with 13 bases between. The DNA for the CDR3 is TGTGCCAGCAGCCGGACGGTCGGGGACGAGCAGTACTTC. The encoded protein is CASSRTVGDEQYF.

The rearrangement links TRBV2 to TRBJ1-1; D gene uncertain. Germline V gene sequence: CDR1 SNHLY, CDR2 FYNNEI. CDR3 length: 12 residues. Trimming shortened V by 10 bases and J by 4 bases, and 13 bases separated the two germline ends. The CDR3 reads CATTNWGTEAFF. CDR3 in DNA: TGTGCCACCACCAACTGGGGCACTGAAGCTTTCTTT.

This clonotype was counted at least ten times. CDR3 sequence (DNA): TGCGCCAGCAGCCCAAGCGGGGGGGCTTTAGAAAACATTCAGTACTTC. Protein: CASSPSGGALENIQYF. J is TRBJ2-4 and V is TRBV5-1; 10 bases line up with TRBD2. V gave up 4 bases and J gave up 5 bases; unmatched junction bases: 9. The length of the CDR3 is 16 residues. Germline lookup yields CDR1 SGHRS and CDR2 YFSETQ.

This clonotype has more than one count but fewer than ten. The V call is TRBV3-1, the J call TRBJ2-6; 8 bases align to TRBD1. This CDR3 contains 18 residues. The ends lost 5 bases at V and 0 bases at J; junction bases unmatched: 9. Germline CDR1 LGHDT, CDR2 YNNKEL (reference sequence). CDR3 amino acids: CASSYFDRGGSGANVLTF. DNA for the CDR3: TGTGCCAGCAGCTACTTTGACAGGGGAGGCTCTGGGGCCAACGTCCTGACTTTC.

This clonotype occurred a few times. V and J are TRBV7-9 and TRBJ1-2; D may be TRBD1 (5 bases). Deletions cut 3 bases from V and 6 bases from J, with 11 bases between. This CDR3 comprises 13 residues. Germline V gives CDR1 SEHNR, CDR2 FQNEAQ (reference sequence). CDR3 coding DNA: TGTGCCAGCAGCTTGCGGGACCAACATGGCTACACCTTC. This codes for CASSLRDQHGYTF.

V gene TRBV12-3 or TRBV12-4 combines with J gene TRBJ2-1; the D is unclear. Between the trimmed V and J ends, which lost 2 bases and 6 bases, there was a span of 11 bases. The CDR3 length is 14 residues. The CDR3 region is CASSLTGSFNEQFF. In DNA, the CDR3 is TGTGCCAGCAGTTTAACGGGTTCTTTCAATGAGCAGTTCTTC.

V gene TRBV30 combines with J gene TRBJ2-5; weak D call: TRBD2 (6 bases). CDR1 and CDR2 (germline): GTSNPN, SVGIG (reference sequence). This CDR3 has 15 residues. V gave up 1 base and J gave up 2 bases, with 14 bases separating them. CDR3 amino acids: CAWSEQGLPQETQYF. In DNA, the CDR3 is TGTGCCTGGAGTGAACAAGGACTACCGCAAGAGACCCAGTACTTC.

The V and J genes are TRBV6-5 and TRBJ2-2, with D uncertain. CDR1 is MNHEY and CDR2 is SVGAGI in the germline V gene. V was trimmed by 8 bases and J by 1 base, leaving 14 bases between them. This CDR3 contains 15 residues. CDR3 nucleotides: TGTGCCAGCGGACGAGAGCAGCTGAACACCGGGGAGCTGTTTTTT. It codes for CASGREQLNTGELFF.

This clonotype was detected many times. The chain's CDR3 is CASSLAGAGQGREVQYF. The CDR3 DNA is TGTGCCAGCAGCTTAGCGGGGGCGGGACAGGGAAGAGAGGTTCAGTACTTC. The rearrangement links TRBV7-6 to TRBJ2-4, with 9 bases fitting TRBD1. The trim removed 0 bases at V and 11 bases at J, leaving 14 bases unmatched. The CDR3 sequence is 17 residues long. Germline assignment: CDR1 SGHVS and CDR2 FNYEAQ.

This chain connects TRBV19 to TRBJ1-2; the D is unclear. Trimming removed 1 base at V and 6 bases at J, with 6 bases between. Germline-derived CDR1 and CDR2 are LNHDA and SQIVND (reference sequence). The CDR3 covers 12 residues. Here the CDR3 reads CASSIGLDGYTF. DNA of the CDR3: TGTGCCAGTAGTATAGGTCTGGATGGCTACACCTTC.

This clonotype was counted only a few times. The chain employs TRBV5-1 and TRBJ2-1, with 11 bases that match TRBD2. In germline, CDR1 is SGHRS, CDR2 YFSETQ. The CDR3 extends over 16 amino acids. Germline trimming cut 4 bases from V and 0 bases from J; bases unmatched to any gene: 3. In DNA, the CDR3 is TGCGCCAGCAGCCCACTAGCGGGGGCCTCCTACAATGAGCAGTTCTTC. This codes for CASSPLAGASYNEQFF.

The sample holds a few counts of this clonotype. The V gene is TRBV6-6, the J gene TRBJ2-2, with D unresolved. V was trimmed by 8 bases and J by 4 bases, leaving 11 bases between them. The CDR3 is 13 residues long. The V gene's germline CDR1 is MNHNY and CDR2 SVGAGI (reference sequence). CDR3 DNA sequence: TGTGCCAGCGCCGCCGGCGTCACCGGGGAGCTGTTTTTT. Translated: CASAAGVTGELFF.

Only a few counts were recorded for this clonotype. The gene calls are TRBV7-9 and TRBJ2-1; D is perhaps TRBD1 (5 bases). The germline V gene has CDR1 SEHNR and CDR2 FQNEAQ (reference sequence). CDR3 length equals 15 residues. V was cut by 5 bases and J by 4 bases, with 15 bases left in between. CDR3 region: CASSLGPDSYNEQFF. For the CDR3, the DNA is TGTGCCAGCAGCCTAGGCCCAGACAGTTACAATGAGCAGTTCTTC.

This clonotype was counted at least ten times. The chain recombines TRBV4-3 with TRBJ2-7; the D call may be TRBD1 or TRBD2 (6 bases each). The germline gives CDR1 LGHNA, CDR2 YSLEER. Trimming removed 1 base from V and 5 bases from J, with 18 bases in between. The CDR3 loop spans 16 amino acids. The CDR3 bases are TGCGCCAGCAGCCAAGGGTCTACAGGGAGGCACCACGAGCAGTACTTC. This translates into CASSQGSTGRHHEQYF.

This sequence joins TRBV5-5 and TRBJ2-1; 9 positions agree with TRBD1. Germline trimming cut 3 bases from V and 8 bases from J; bases unmatched to any gene: 6. Germline CDR1 and CDR2: SGHKS and YYEKEE (reference sequence). The CDR3 is 14 amino acids. The CDR3 protein is CASSWGTGTHEQFF. The CDR3, as DNA: TGTGCCAGCAGCTGGGGGACAGGGACCCATGAGCAGTTCTTC. The variable domain in full, with the rest retrieved from reference TRBV5-5 and TRBJ2-1, is DAGVTQSPTHLIKTRGQQVTLRCSPISGHKSVSWYQQVLGQGPQFIFQYYEKEERGRGNFPDRFSARQFPNYSSELNVNALLLGDSALYLCASSWGTGTHEQFFGPGTRLTVL.

This CDR3 is CASSLSRVSYNEQFF. The DNA of the CDR3 is TGTGCCAGCAGCCTTAGTAGAGTTTCCTACAATGAGCAGTTCTTC. The chain combines TRBV7-2 with TRBJ2-1; no clear D gene. The ends were cut back, 5 bases at V and 1 base at J, with 12 bases in the middle. Germline CDR1 is SGHTA and CDR2 is FQGNSA. The CDR3 contains 15 residues. The full variable domain, completed using reference TRBV7-2 and TRBJ2-1, is GAGVSQSPSNKVTEKGKDVELRCDPISGHTALYWYRQSLGQGLEFLIYFQGNSAPDKSGLPSDRFSAERTGGSVSTLTIQRTQQEDSAVYLCASSLSRVSYNEQFFGPGTRLTVL.

This CDR3 reads CASSLSTPIKQFF. In nucleotides, the CDR3 is TGTGCCAGCAGCCTCTCTACTCCGATTAAGCAGTTCTTC. J is TRBJ2-1 and V is TRBV14; D is ambiguous. V lost 4 bases to trimming and J lost 11 bases, with 15 bases between them. CDR1 and CDR2 from the germline V gene are SGHDN and FVKESK. The CDR3 is 13 amino acids.

The genes are TRBV20-1 and TRBJ2-1; D gene ambiguous. V lost 3 bases to trimming and J lost 5 bases, with 14 bases between them. Germline V gives CDR1 DFQATT, CDR2 SNEGSKA (reference sequence). The CDR3 is 14 amino acids. CDR3 sequence (DNA): TGCAGTGCTAGTAGCCTAGGGTCAAACAATGAGCAGTTCTTC. It is translated as CSASSLGSNNEQFF.